The 14 T cell receptor beta chains listed next were all sequenced from one sample in a study of T cells in tuberculosis. Clones were read by immunoSEQ multiplex PCR, and TCRdb kept only the in-frame ones, dropping some. Among 30,000 to 35,000 clones listed, approximately 90% were seen once. The specimen was PBMCs. The receptors shown here come from a donor aged 10-29 years with latent tuberculosis or without tuberculosis infection.

The CDR3 sequence is CASWSDRRNTEAFF. CDR3 DNA sequence: TGTGCCAGCTGGTCCGACAGGAGGAACACTGAAGCTTTCTTT. The chain has TRBV28 and TRBJ1-1; D is perhaps TRBD1 (6 bases). Germline CDR1 and CDR2: MDHEN and SYDVKM. The CDR3 loop spans 14 amino acids. The V end lost 8 bases, the J end lost 1 base, and 14 bases lay between the germline ends.

The V call is TRBV2, the J call TRBJ2-7; TRBD2 matches at 16 bases. The V gene end was trimmed by 6 bases and the J gene end by 6 bases; junction bases not matched to a gene: 14. This CDR3 contains 18 residues. From germline, CDR1 is SNHLY and CDR2 FYNNEI. CDR3 bases: TGTGCCAGCAGCTTAGGGGGACTAGCGGGAGGGCGCTCCGTCGAGCAGTACTTC. Its protein product is CASSLGGLAGGRSVEQYF.

The V and J genes are TRBV30 and TRBJ1-1; 9 nucleotides agree with TRBD1. J was trimmed by 4 bases and V by 5 bases; bases with no gene match: 5. CDR1 GTSNPN and CDR2 SVGIG come from the germline V gene (reference sequence). This CDR3 has 13 amino acids. This chain's CDR3 is CAWGDRGSTEAFF. Here the CDR3 DNA reads TGTGCCTGGGGTGACAGGGGGAGCACTGAAGCTTTCTTT. The whole variable domain, remainder taken from reference TRBV30 and TRBJ1-1, is SQTIHQWPATLVQPVGSPLSLECTVEGTSNPNLYWYRQAAGRGLQLLFYSVGIGQISSEVPQNLSASRPQDRQFILSSKKLLLSDSGFYLCAWGDRGSTEAFFGQGTRLTVV.

The genes are TRBV4-3 and TRBJ1-1, with D possibly matching TRBD1 (6 bases). This CDR3 region has 15 residues. Trimming stripped 0 bases from V and 3 bases from J, with 11 bases between. Germline V CDR1 and CDR2: LGHNA, YSLEER. CDR3 residues: CASSQDRTADTEAFF. The DNA of the CDR3 is TGCGCCAGCAGCCAAGATCGGACAGCGGACACTGAAGCTTTCTTT.

V usage is TRBV5-1 and J usage is TRBJ2-3, with 10 bases matching TRBD1. The CDR3 has 18 residues. The trim removed 1 base at V and 3 bases at J, leaving 11 bases unmatched. The germline CDR1 and CDR2 sequences are SGHRS and YFSETQ. The CDR3 is CASSLTFRQGAPTDTQYF. The CDR3, as DNA: TGCGCCAGCAGCTTGACCTTTCGACAGGGGGCGCCGACAGATACGCAGTATTTT.

The CDR3, as DNA: TGCGCCAGCAGCCCCGTCGGGGGACCCAATCAGCCCCAGCATTTT. It yields the protein CASSPVGGPNQPQHF. The chain employs TRBV5-1 and TRBJ1-5; possibly TRBD1 for D (5 bases). Germline CDR1 reads SGHRS; CDR2 reads YFSETQ. V lost 4 bases and J 3 bases, leaving 14 bases between the germline ends. The CDR3 length is 15 residues.

This chain joins TRBV5-1 and TRBJ1-1; D is unresolved. V lost 0 bases, J lost 0 bases, and 12 bases lay in between. Germline lookup yields CDR1 SGHRS and CDR2 YFSETQ. The CDR3 runs to 16 residues. This CDR3 is CASSLALGHMNTEAFF. The CDR3 bases are TGCGCCAGCAGCTTGGCCCTAGGTCATATGAACACTGAAGCTTTCTTT.

The rearrangement joins TRBV7-9 to TRBJ2-3; tentative D call: TRBD1 (5 bases). CDR1 is SEHNR and CDR2 is FQNEAQ in the germline V gene (reference sequence). The CDR3 is 15 residues long. Trimming cost V 5 bases and J 11 bases, with 23 bases left between them. In DNA form, the CDR3 reads TGTGCCAGCAGCCCTAGGGGCGAGAAAATAGGTATGCAGTATTTT. Its translation: CASSPRGEKIGMQYF.

In DNA, the CDR3 is TGCGCCAGCAGCCCGGACGCGGGGGCCTATGGCTACACCTTC. Encoded protein: CASSPDAGAYGYTF. The V call is TRBV4-3, the J call TRBJ1-2; the D gene is possibly TRBD1 (6 bases). CDR1 and CDR2 from the germline V gene are LGHNA and YSLEER. The CDR3 spans 14 residues. The germline V and J ends were trimmed by 4 bases and 4 bases, with 13 bases remaining between them.

The chain carries TRBV28 and TRBJ2-1, with a weak D call TRBD1 (6 bases). Trimming took off 6 bases at V and 4 bases at J, with 10 bases between the two ends. This CDR3 is 13 amino acids long. Germline V gene sequence: CDR1 MDHEN, CDR2 SYDVKM. This chain's CDR3 is CASRRTEYNEQFF. The CDR3 coding sequence is TGTGCCAGCAGGAGGACAGAGTACAATGAGCAGTTCTTC.

CDR3 protein: CASSRLAETYNEQFF. In nucleotides, the CDR3 is TGTGCCAGCAGTCGACTAGCGGAAACCTACAATGAGCAGTTCTTC. V and J are TRBV6-4 and TRBJ2-1, with TRBD2 identical over 9 bases. From germline, CDR1 is MRHNA and CDR2 SNTAGT. The CDR3 sequence is 15 residues long. The junction had 4 bases not matched to a gene; V was cut back by 5 bases and J by 2 bases.

The CDR3 loop reads CASSGGTGNEQYF. The DNA of the CDR3 is TGTGCCAGCAGTGGGGGGACAGGGAACGAGCAGTACTTC. This sequence joins TRBV28 and TRBJ2-7, with 9 bases identical to TRBD1. CDR1 is MDHEN and CDR2 is SYDVKM in the germline V gene. V was pared by 5 bases and J by 5 bases, with 4 bases of the junction left unmatched. The CDR3 extends over 13 amino acids. The whole variable domain, remainder taken from reference TRBV28 and TRBJ2-7, is DVKVTQSSRYLVKRTGEKVFLECVQDMDHENMFWYRQDPGLGLRLIYFSYDVKMKEKGDIPEGYSVSREKKERFSLILESASTNQTSMYLCASSGGTGNEQYFGPGTRLTVT.

The chain employs TRBV14 and TRBJ1-4; 7 bases are shared with TRBD1. Germline V gene sequence: CDR1 SGHDN, CDR2 FVKESK. This CDR3 spans 17 amino acids. Trimming cost V 5 bases and J 5 bases; bases outside gene matches: 14. This CDR3 reads CASSGPGQKRENEKLFF. The CDR3 region has the DNA TGTGCCAGCAGCGGTCCGGGACAGAAGAGAGAGAATGAAAAACTGTTTTTT.

The chain carries TRBV19 and TRBJ1-2, with TRBD1 identical over 8 bases. Looked up from germline, CDR1 is LNHDA and CDR2 is SQIVND (reference sequence). The CDR3 runs to 15 residues. V lost 5 bases and J lost 5; bases outside the gene matches: 10. CDR3 sequence reads: CASSPGTGLPYGYTF. CDR3 nucleotides: TGTGCCAGTAGTCCGGGGACAGGTCTACCTTATGGCTACACCTTC.